The 9 T cell receptor beta chains in this list originate from one sample, sequenced in a study of CD4+ T cells in melanoma. The protocol was immunoSEQ multiplex PCR, while the TCRdb copy is restricted to in-frame clones and leaves out a portion. Among 9,500 to 10,000 clones listed, over 70% were seen once. Specimen: cells from a culture (not recorded whether cultured in vitro). The origin of the receptors is a human donor with melanoma.

This clone was recorded once. The chain carries TRBV7-9 and TRBJ2-7, with 9 bases fitting TRBD1. Germline CDR1 and CDR2: SEHNR and FQNEAQ (reference sequence). V gave up 5 bases and J gave up 7 bases; unmatched junction bases: 6. The CDR3 loop spans 13 amino acids. CDR3 in DNA: TGTGCCAGCAGCGGGACAGGGCCGGGGGAGCAGTACTTC. It codes for CASSGTGPGEQYF.

The chain is built from TRBV7-9 and TRBJ1-1, with D hard to call. The CDR3 runs to 14 residues. V was shortened by 1 base and J by 0 bases, with 6 bases between the two germline ends. The germline V gene has CDR1 SEHNR and CDR2 FQNEAQ (reference sequence). CDR3 nucleotide sequence: TGTGCCAGCAGCTTAGGGACTCTGAACACTGAAGCTTTCTTT. It yields the protein CASSLGTLNTEAFF.

The CDR3 DNA is TGTGCCAGCAGTTACTCCTCGGGACAAGAGACCCAGTACTTC. Translating gives CASSYSSGQETQYF. The chain employs TRBV6-5 and TRBJ2-5; D might be TRBD2 (5 bases). The germline V gene has CDR1 MNHEY and CDR2 SVGAGI. Trimming took 0 bases from V and 2 from J, leaving 7 bases between them. The CDR3 is made up of 14 amino acids.

This chain joins TRBV5-1 and TRBJ2-1, with D perhaps being TRBD1 or TRBD2 (5 bases each). The germline V gene has CDR1 SGHRS and CDR2 YFSETQ. The V end lost 0 bases, the J end lost 10 bases, and 11 bases lay between the germline ends. The CDR3 has 13 residues. The CDR3 protein is CASSLAGSDEQFF. In DNA, the CDR3 is TGCGCCAGCAGCTTGGCAGGGAGTGACGAGCAGTTCTTC.

The chain joins TRBV6-5 to TRBJ2-2; D unresolved. Deletions cut 0 bases from V and 0 bases from J, with 8 bases between. This CDR3 spans 16 amino acids. In germline, CDR1 is MNHEY, CDR2 SVGAGI. The CDR3 coding sequence is TGTGCCAGCAGTTACTCCAGACGGACGAACACCGGGGAGCTGTTTTTT. This translates into CASSYSRRTNTGELFF.

This clone appeared a few times. The chain has TRBV2 and TRBJ2-1, with TRBD2 matching 8 bases. The CDR3 runs to 16 residues. CDR1 is SNHLY and CDR2 is FYNNEI in the germline V gene. Trimming cost V 4 bases and J 9 bases; bases outside gene matches: 14. The CDR3 DNA reads TGTGCCAGCAGTGGGAACGGGGGGGCAGGTCGTATTGAGCAGTTCTTC. It translates to CASSGNGGAGRIEQFF. The full variable domain, rest sourced from reference TRBV2 and TRBJ2-1, is EPEVTQTPSHQVTQMGQEVILRCVPISNHLYFYWYRQILGQKVEFLVSFYNNEISEKSEIFDDQFSVERPDGSNFTLKIRSTKLEDSAMYFCASSGNGGAGRIEQFFGPGTRLTVL.

CDR3 residues: CASRMEPQETQYF. The CDR3 region has the DNA TGCGCCAGCAGGATGGAGCCCCAAGAGACCCAGTACTTC. The V and J genes are TRBV5-1 and TRBJ2-5; D call uncertain. The germline CDR1 and CDR2 sequences are SGHRS and YFSETQ. Trimming removed 5 bases from V and 1 base from J, with 9 bases in between. The CDR3 extends over 13 amino acids. Together with reference TRBV5-1 and TRBJ2-5, the CDR3 gives the full variable domain: KAGVTQTPRYLIKTRGQQVTLSCSPISGHRSVSWYQQTPGQGLQFLFEYFSETQRNKGNFPGRFSGRQFSNSRSEMNVSTLELGDSALYLCASRMEPQETQYFGPGTRLLVL.

CDR3 region: CASSQYSIGREKLFF. Here the CDR3 DNA reads TGCGCCAGCAGCCAATACTCTATAGGGAGGGAAAAACTGTTTTTT. The chain carries TRBV4-1 and TRBJ1-4; D not resolved. This CDR3 has 15 residues. The V gene's germline CDR1 is MGHRA and CDR2 YSYEKL. Trimming took off 2 bases at V and 8 bases at J, with 15 bases between the two ends.

This chain uses TRBV13 with TRBJ1-1; D gene uncertain. CDR1 is PRHDT, CDR2 FYEKMQ, per germline (reference sequence). The V gene lost 4 bases and the J gene lost 4 bases, with 13 bases spanning the gap. This CDR3 region has 14 residues. CDR3 nucleotide sequence: TGTGCCAGCAGCTCCCCAGACCAGAGCACTGAAGCTTTCTTT. Its protein product is CASSSPDQSTEAFF. Looking up the rest from reference TRBV13 and TRBJ1-1 gives the full variable domain: AAGVIQSPRHLIKEKRETATLKCYPIPRHDTVYWYQQGPGQDPQFLISFYEKMQSDKGSIPDRFSAQQFSDYHSELNMSSLELGDSALYFCASSSPDQSTEAFFGQGTRLTVV.